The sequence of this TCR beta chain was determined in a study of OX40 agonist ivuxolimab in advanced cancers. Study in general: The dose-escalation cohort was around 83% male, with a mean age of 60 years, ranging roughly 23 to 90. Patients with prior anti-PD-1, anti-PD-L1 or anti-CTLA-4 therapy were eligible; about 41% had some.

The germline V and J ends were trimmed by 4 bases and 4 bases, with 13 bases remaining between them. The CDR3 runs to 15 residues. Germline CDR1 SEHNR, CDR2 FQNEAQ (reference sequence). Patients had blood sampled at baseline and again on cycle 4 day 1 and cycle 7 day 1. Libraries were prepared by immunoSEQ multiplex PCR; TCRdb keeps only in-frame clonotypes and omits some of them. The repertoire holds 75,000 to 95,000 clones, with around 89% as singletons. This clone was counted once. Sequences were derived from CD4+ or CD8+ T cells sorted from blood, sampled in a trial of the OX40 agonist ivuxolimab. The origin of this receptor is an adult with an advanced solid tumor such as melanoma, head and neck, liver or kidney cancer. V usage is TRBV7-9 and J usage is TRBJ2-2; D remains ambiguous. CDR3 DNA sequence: TGTGCCAGCAGCTCTTTTACGGGTGGCACCGGGGAGCTGTTTTTT. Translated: CASSSFTGGTGELFF.